This note documents a single T cell receptor (beta chain) sequence. The length of the CDR3 is 16 residues. Unmatched junction bases numbered 7, after V lost 4 bases and J lost 3 bases. Germline V gene data show CDR1 as MNHEY and CDR2 as SVGAGI. The data were obtained in a study of blood T cell repertoires in COVID-19. Study information: Samples taken during acute and convalescent COVID-19 were collected in the United States, Italy and Spain. The analysed material was cDNA or gDNA that came from T cells, B-cell-depleted T cells, or PBMCs.

Per the original data handling: Reference gene primers were amplified, and this amplification served to estimate nucleated cell counts. Repertoires were generated with immunoSEQ multiplex PCR, while TCRdb's copy carries only in-frame clones and drops some. That table furnishes V, J and clone size, whereas the DNA furnished D and trimming. This table holds some 100,000 clones, roughly 90% found once. V and J are TRBV6-5 and TRBJ1-3, with 9 bases lining up with TRBD1. This TCR came from a woman aged 55 to 70 with acute or convalescent COVID-19. Sequenced: peripheral blood. CDR3: CASSLAQGAVGNTIYF. The CDR3, as DNA: TGTGCCAGCAGTTTGGCACAGGGGGCGGTTGGAAACACCATATATTTT.